Listed below are T cell receptor beta chains from one sample, sequenced in a study of OX40 agonist ivuxolimab in advanced cancers. The data were produced by immunoSEQ multiplex PCR, yet TCRdb's version contains in-frame clones alone and is incomplete. The sample records more than 55,000 clones, roughly nine tenths being singletons. The sequenced sample was CD4+ or CD8+ T cells sorted from blood, obtained in a trial of the OX40 agonist ivuxolimab. The source is an adult with an advanced solid tumor such as melanoma, head and neck, liver or kidney cancer. Both conserved end residues are trimmed from each CDR3.

cdr3_aa j_call cdr3_length v_call
ASSYQGSSGANVLT TRBJ2-6 14 TRBV6-6
ASTVYQAGYT TRBJ1-2 10 TRBV2
ASRRGGLADGENEQF TRBJ2-1 15 TRBV19
AIQGQGAWNEQF TRBJ2-1 12 TRBV10-3
ASSLHGWQY TRBJ2-7 9 TRBV7-2
ASSYARANVLT TRBJ2-6 11 TRBV7-3
ASSLPRTSHEQY TRBJ2-7 12 TRBV7-2
SVVGAPEGTDTQY TRBJ2-3 13 TRBV29-1
ASSWRGGEAF TRBJ1-1 10 TRBV7-9
ASSDRGFGANVLT TRBJ2-6 13 TRBV25-1
ASSLEAGELF TRBJ2-2 10 TRBV5-1
ASSPARGVNGNTIY TRBJ1-3 14 TRBV18
ASSSGQIGLAMEQF TRBJ2-1 14 TRBV18
ASKLSRPYNEQF TRBJ2-1 12 TRBV27
ASSLGSGSQADTQY TRBJ2-3 14 TRBV7-2
ASSQAGSYEQY TRBJ2-7 11 TRBV7-9
ASSPRPDEQY TRBJ2-7 10 TRBV7-7
SVGRGTDTEAF TRBJ1-1 11 TRBV29-1
ASNPGTEHSYEQY TRBJ2-7 13 TRBV7-9
ASGKEDAETQY TRBJ2-5 11 TRBV6-1
ASKGADEAKNIQY TRBJ2-4 13 TRBV5-4
ASKEGRRGQF TRBJ2-1 10 TRBV28
ATSRTDTQY TRBJ2-3 9 TRBV10-3
ASSLVDRGNSPLH TRBJ1-6 13 TRBV5-6
ASRPNRGHGNTIY TRBJ1-3 13 TRBV6-5
ASSLGSHEQY TRBJ2-7 10 TRBV5-1
ASSPFPLTGIFYNGQF TRBJ2-1 16 TRBV28
ASNHPGTSVSEQY TRBJ2-7 13 TRBV2
ASSSVGYNYGYT TRBJ1-2 12 TRBV5-8
ASSLLPGELF TRBJ2-2 10 TRBV7-9
ASSLGTSVLDTQY TRBJ2-3 13 TRBV11-3
ASSARGGTNTGELF TRBJ2-2 14 TRBV2
ASSSLGSGRKYNEQF TRBJ2-1 15 TRBV11-2
ASSAMGGQETQY TRBJ2-5 12 TRBV9
AWSEQVEQY TRBJ2-7 9 TRBV30
ASSFGGNIQY TRBJ2-4 10 TRBV7-2
ASSLGLDKSTDTQY TRBJ2-3 14 TRBV11-3
ASSLSRTMNTEAF TRBJ1-1 13 TRBV7-9
ASSLVVSETQY TRBJ2-5 11 TRBV5-1
ASSLGRAQPQH TRBJ1-5 11 TRBV7-3
ASGRAPGNEQF TRBJ2-1 11 TRBV6-1
ASSLAPVDTQY TRBJ2-3 11 TRBV7-9
ASSLRGGDTNQPQH TRBJ1-5 14 TRBV7-8
ASSLAQKGRETQY TRBJ2-5 13 TRBV7-2
ASSLAGRTNEKLF TRBJ1-4 13 TRBV5-1
ASSQGDGLPPYGYT TRBJ1-2 14 TRBV4-2
ASSLGGSQETQY TRBJ2-5 12 TRBV11-3
AYTSDRKAGELF TRBJ2-2 12 TRBV30
ASSYRSHTDTQY TRBJ2-3 12 TRBV6-6
ASSPGPSGEQY TRBJ2-7 11 TRBV5-1
ASSAGGKEETQY TRBJ2-5 12 TRBV5-1
ASSPPLAETSTDTQY TRBJ2-3 15 TRBV21-1
ASSVGPVQPQH TRBJ1-5 11 TRBV9
ASSLWSSGANVLT TRBJ2-6 13 TRBV28
ASRRIQETQY TRBJ2-5 10 TRBV7-9
ASSTGTSVGEQF TRBJ2-1 12 TRBV7-6
ASSIVPPSHAKSYEQY TRBJ2-7 16 TRBV19
ASSSGLAGNEQF TRBJ2-1 12 TRBV6-4
ASSQELGQVNQPQH TRBJ1-5 14 TRBV23-1
ATTTGGGTEAF TRBJ1-1 11 TRBV6-5